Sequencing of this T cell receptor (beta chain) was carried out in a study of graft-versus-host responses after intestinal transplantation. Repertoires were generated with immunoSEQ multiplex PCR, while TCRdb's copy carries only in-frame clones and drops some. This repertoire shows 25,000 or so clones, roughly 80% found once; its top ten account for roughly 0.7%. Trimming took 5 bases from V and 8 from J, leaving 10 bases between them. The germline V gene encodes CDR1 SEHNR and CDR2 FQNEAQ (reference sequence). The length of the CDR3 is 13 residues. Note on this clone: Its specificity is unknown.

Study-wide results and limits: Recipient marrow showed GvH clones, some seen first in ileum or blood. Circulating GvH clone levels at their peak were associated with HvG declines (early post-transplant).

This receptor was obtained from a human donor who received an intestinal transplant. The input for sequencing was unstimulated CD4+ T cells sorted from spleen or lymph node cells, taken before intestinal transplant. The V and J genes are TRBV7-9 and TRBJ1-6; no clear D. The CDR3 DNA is TGTGCCAGCAGCACAAGGACCCATTCACCCCTCCACTTT. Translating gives CASSTRTHSPLHF.